This T cell receptor (beta chain) came from a study of blood T cell repertoires in COVID-19. The data were produced by immunoSEQ multiplex PCR, yet TCRdb's version contains in-frame clones alone and is incomplete. The sample carries about 35,000 clones, less than 80% recorded once. V dropped 3 bases and J dropped 2; count of bases not matched to a gene: 8. The CDR3 covers 19 residues. CDR1 LGHDT and CDR2 YNNKEL come from the germline V gene (reference sequence). The origin of this receptor is a man older than 75 with acute or convalescent COVID-19. The sequenced material came from peripheral blood. The V and J genes are TRBV3-1 (or the pseudogene TRBV3-2) and TRBJ2-3, with 16 bases matching TRBD2. The CDR3 coding sequence is TGTGCCAGCAGCCAGAAACCGGGACTAGCGGGAGGGTACACAGATACGCAGTATTTT. This encodes CASSQKPGLAGGYTDTQYF.